Listed here is a single TCR beta chain. Its specificity is unknown. With V trimmed by 2 bases and J by 1 base, 7 bases remained unmatched. The V gene's germline CDR1 is SEHNR and CDR2 FQNEAQ (reference sequence). This CDR3 is 16 amino acids long. This sample was included in a study of shared clonotypes between healthy human individuals. Across the study: Per donor, CD8 memory used one plate, CD8 naive used two, CD4 memory used three and CD4 naive used three.

The repertoire was sequenced with immunoSEQ multiplex PCR; TCRdb's copy has only in-frame clones and lacks some. The data show approximately 2,000,000 clones, with under 95% seen just once and approximately 0.41% held by the top ten. Study findings and constraints: The four-donor shared clonotypes exceeded non-shared clonotypes in generation probability, with non-shared ones scoring lower. A handful of donors shared around 5% of their naive CD4 clonotypes.

All of the donors resided in Nashville, Tennessee, and each was a Caucasian adult. This clonotype was sampled from a man in his late teens or twenties in good health. Some clones in this sample may be carry-over from other donors' samples. V is TRBV7-9 and J is TRBJ2-5, with TRBD1 identical over 7 bases. Sequenced sample: naive CD4+ T cells from PBMCs. Subset defined: CD45RA+ positively selected. The CDR3 loop reads CASSLMGTVPQETQYF. In DNA, the CDR3 is TGTGCCAGCAGCTTAATGGGGACAGTCCCCCAAGAGACCCAGTACTTC.